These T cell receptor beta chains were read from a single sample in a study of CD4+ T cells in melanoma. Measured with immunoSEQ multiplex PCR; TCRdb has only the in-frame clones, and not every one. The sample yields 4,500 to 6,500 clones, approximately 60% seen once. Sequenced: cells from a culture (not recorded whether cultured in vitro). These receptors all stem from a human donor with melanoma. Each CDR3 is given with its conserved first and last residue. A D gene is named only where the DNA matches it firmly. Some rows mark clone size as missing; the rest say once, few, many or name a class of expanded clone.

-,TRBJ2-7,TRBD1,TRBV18,TGTGCCAGCTCACCACCGGGACAGGGCTACGAGCAGTACTTC,CASSPPGQGYEQYF
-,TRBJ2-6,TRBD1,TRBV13,TGTGCCAGCAGCCGCCGGCAGGGGGAACCTGGGGCCAACGTCCTGACTTTC,CASSRRQGEPGANVLTF
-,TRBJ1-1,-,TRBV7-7,TGTGCTAGCAGCTTAGATGTCTCCGGGACTGAAGCTTTCTTT,CASSLDVSGTEAFF
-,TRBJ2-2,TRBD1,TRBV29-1,TGCAGCGGCTACAGGGGCGGGGAGCTGTTTTTT,CSGYRGGELFF
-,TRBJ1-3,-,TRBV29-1,TGCAGCGTTGCTGTGCAGGGTGCGGGAAACACCATATATTTT,CSVAVQGAGNTIYF
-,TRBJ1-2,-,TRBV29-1,TGCAGCGTTCACCACAGCGCCAACTATGGCTACACCTTC,CSVHHSANYGYTF
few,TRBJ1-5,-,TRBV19,TGTGCCAGTAGTATGGGTGTTGGGCAGCTTAATCAGCCCCAGCATTTT,CASSMGVGQLNQPQHF
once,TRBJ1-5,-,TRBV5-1,TGCGCCAGCAGCTTAGGAGGGTCGAGCAATCAGCCCCAGCATTTT,CASSLGGSSNQPQHF
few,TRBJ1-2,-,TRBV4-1,TGCGCCAGCAGCCAAGATCGGTCGGGGATGGTGGTATCTGACTATGGCTACACCTTC,CASSQDRSGMVVSDYGYTF
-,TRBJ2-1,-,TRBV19,TGTGCCAGTAGTATACCGGGCTGGTACAATGAGCAGTTCTTC,CASSIPGWYNEQFF
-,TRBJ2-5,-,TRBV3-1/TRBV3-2,TGTGCCAGCAGCCATGGGCTAGCCAACCAAGAGACCCAGTACTTC,CASSHGLANQETQYF
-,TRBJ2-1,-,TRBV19,TGTGCCAGTAGTATCTCTAGCGGACAGTACAATGAGCAGTTCTTC,CASSISSGQYNEQFF
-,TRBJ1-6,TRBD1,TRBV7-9,TGTGCCAGCAGCCCACAGGGGGCTAATTCACCCCTCCACTTT,CASSPQGANSPLHF
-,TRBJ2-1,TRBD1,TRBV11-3,TGTGCCAGCAGCTTTCGACAGGGCTATGAGCAGTTCTTC,CASSFRQGYEQFF
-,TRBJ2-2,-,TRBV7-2,TGTGCCAGCATTAATCCCCCCGGGGAGCTGTTTTTT,CASINPPGELFF
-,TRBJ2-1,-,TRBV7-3,TGTGCCAGCAGCTTAACGACAGACTCCTACAATGAGCAGTTCTTC,CASSLTTDSYNEQFF
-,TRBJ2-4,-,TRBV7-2,TGTGCCAGCAGCTTAGCGGGAGGAGGGCAAGCCAAAAACATTCAGTACTTC,CASSLAGGGQAKNIQYF
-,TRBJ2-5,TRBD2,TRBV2,TGTGCCAGCAGCACCGGGACTAGCAGCCAGACCCAGTACTTC,CASSTGTSSQTQYF
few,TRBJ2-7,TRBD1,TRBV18,TGTGCCAGCTCACAGGGACAGGGGGATACCTACGAGCAGTACTTC,CASSQGQGDTYEQYF
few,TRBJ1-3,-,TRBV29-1,TGCAGCGTCGCCAAAGGCCTCTCTGGAAACACCATATATTTT,CSVAKGLSGNTIYF
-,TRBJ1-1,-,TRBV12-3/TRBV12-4,TGTGCCAGCAGTTTACTAACCAACACTGAAGCTTTCTTT,CASSLLTNTEAFF
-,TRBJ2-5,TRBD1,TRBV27,TGTGCCAGCAGTCAGATGGGACAGGGGGGTTCGGGGACCCAGTACTTC,CASSQMGQGGSGTQYF
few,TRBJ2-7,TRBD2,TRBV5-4,TGTGCCAGCAGCTGGGGGACTACCTCCTACGAGCAGTACTTC,CASSWGTTSYEQYF
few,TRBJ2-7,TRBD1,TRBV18,TGTGCCAGCTCATCAGGGACAGGAGGAAGCGAGCAGTACTTC,CASSSGTGGSEQYF
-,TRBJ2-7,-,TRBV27,TGTGCCAGCAGTTTATCGAATTCGGGCGGCTCCTACGAGCAGTACTTC,CASSLSNSGGSYEQYF
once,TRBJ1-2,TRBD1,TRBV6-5,TGTGCCAGTCTTGACAGGGAGGGCAACTATGGCTACACCTTC,CASLDREGNYGYTF
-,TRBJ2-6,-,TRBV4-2,TGTGCCAGCAGCCCTTTTCAAAGCTCTGGGGCCAACGTCCTGACTTTC,CASSPFQSSGANVLTF
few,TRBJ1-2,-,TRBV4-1,TGCGCCAGCAGCCAAGATGTAGGCGGCTATAGGGGGAACTATGGCTACACCTTC,CASSQDVGGYRGNYGYTF
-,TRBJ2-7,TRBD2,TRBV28,TGTGCCAGCAGTGATGAGACTAGCGGGCGACCCTACGAGCAGTACTTC,CASSDETSGRPYEQYF
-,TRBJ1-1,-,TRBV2,TGTGCCAGCACCTCCTCACATTACCTGAACACTGAAGCTTTCTTT,CASTSSHYLNTEAFF
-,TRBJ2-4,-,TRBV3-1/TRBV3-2,TGTGCCAGCAGCCAAGGTCTAGCGCTAGCCAAAAACATTCAGTACTTC,CASSQGLALAKNIQYF
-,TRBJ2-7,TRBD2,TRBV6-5,TGTGCCAGCAGTTCAAGCGGGGGACGCGGAGAGCAGTACTTC,CASSSSGGRGEQYF
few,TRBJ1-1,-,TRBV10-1,TGCGCCAGCAGTGAGTCGGTAGGGAGCACTGAAGCTTTCTTT,CASSESVGSTEAFF
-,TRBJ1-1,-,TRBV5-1,TGCGCCAGCAGCTTGGGACCGCAGAACACTGAAGCTTTCTTT,CASSLGPQNTEAFF
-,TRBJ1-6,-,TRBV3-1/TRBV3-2,TGTGCCAGCAGCCACCCCCCCCTGGCTGACCCCCTACCGTTT,CASSHPPLADPLPF
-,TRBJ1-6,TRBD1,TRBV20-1,TGCAGTGCAAGTACACAGGGGCGGTATAATTCACCCCTCCACTTT,CSASTQGRYNSPLHF
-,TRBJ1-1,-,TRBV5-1,TGCGCCAGCAGCCCTCTGGGGGGTTATGGTACTGAAGCTTTCTTT,CASSPLGGYGTEAFF
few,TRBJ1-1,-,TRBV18,TGTGCCAGCTCACCTTGGGGGCACACTGAAGCTTTCTTT,CASSPWGHTEAFF
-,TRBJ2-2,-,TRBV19,TGTGCCAGTAGTTCCCAAGGGGGTTGGACCGGGGAGCTGTTTTTT,CASSSQGGWTGELFF
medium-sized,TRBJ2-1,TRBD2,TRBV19,TGTGCCAGTAGGGGGGCGGGGGGCCCCTACAATGAGCAGTTCTTC,CASRGAGGPYNEQFF
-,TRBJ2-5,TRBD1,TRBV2,TGTGCCAGCAGTGATCCGGACAGGGAAGAGACCCAGTACTTC,CASSDPDREETQYF
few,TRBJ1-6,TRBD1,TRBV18,TGTGCCAGCTCACGGGCCGGGACAGGCAATTCACCCCTCCACTTT,CASSRAGTGNSPLHF
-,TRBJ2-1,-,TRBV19,TGTGCCAGTGCGCGGGCGGGTGTCGGTAGTGAGCAGTTCTTC,CASARAGVGSEQFF
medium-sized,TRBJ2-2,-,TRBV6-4,TGTGCCAGCAGTGAGGGTTCGGAAACCGGGGAGCTGTTTTTT,CASSEGSETGELFF
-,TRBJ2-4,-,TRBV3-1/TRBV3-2,TGTGCCAGCAGCCCCCTAGAAGGGCGGGGGCTAGCCAAAAACATTCAGTACTTC,CASSPLEGRGLAKNIQYF
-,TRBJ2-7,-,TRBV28,TGTGCCAGCAGTACCCCCGCCGACTACGCGCAGTACTTC,CASSTPADYAQYF
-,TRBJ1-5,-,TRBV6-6,TGTGCCAGCAGTTTATCCCCCGTCAGTCAGCCCCAGCATTTT,CASSLSPVSQPQHF
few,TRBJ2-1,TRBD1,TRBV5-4,TGTGCCAGCAGCGTGCAGGGGGCTCGTCAGTTCTTC,CASSVQGARQFF
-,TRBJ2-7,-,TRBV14,TGTGCCAGCAGCCCGACCAGACTGTCCGAGCAGTACTTC,CASSPTRLSEQYF
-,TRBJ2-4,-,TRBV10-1,TGCGCCAGCAGCTTCGTCAAACCTGGACAGCAGATAGCCAAAAACATTCAGTACTTC,CASSFVKPGQQIAKNIQYF
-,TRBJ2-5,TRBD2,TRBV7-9,TGTGCCAGCAGCCCGCCCCATAGCGGGGGACGCCAAGAGACCCAGTACTTC,CASSPPHSGGRQETQYF
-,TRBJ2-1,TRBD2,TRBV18,TGTGCCAGCTCACCAGGCGGGGGGACCTACAATGAGCAGTTCTTC,CASSPGGGTYNEQFF
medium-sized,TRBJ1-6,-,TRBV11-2,TGTGCCACCCTAGCGACAGGACAAAATTCACCCCTCCACTTT,CATLATGQNSPLHF